This TCR beta chain was profiled in a study of early T cells in non-severe SARS-CoV-2 infection. This clonotype was counted at least ten times. One entry per CDR3 protein results from TCRdb running MiXCR on the 5' RACE reads. The sample shows some 30,000 distinct CDR3 sequences, approximately 5.4% of them seen only once. With 3 bases removed from V and 6 bases from J, the gap between germline ends came to 5 bases. CDR3 size: 11 residues. Per germline, CDR1 LNHNV and CDR2 YYDKDF (reference sequence). The chain carries TRBV15 and TRBJ1-2; D ambiguous. The clonotype was recovered from an adult who was a healthcare worker with PCR-confirmed SARS-CoV-2 infection or an uninfected control (not recorded which). The sample taken for sequencing was whole blood. This chain's CDR3 is CATSSRNGYTF. The CDR3, as DNA: TGTGCCACCAGCAGCCGCAATGGCTACACCTTC.